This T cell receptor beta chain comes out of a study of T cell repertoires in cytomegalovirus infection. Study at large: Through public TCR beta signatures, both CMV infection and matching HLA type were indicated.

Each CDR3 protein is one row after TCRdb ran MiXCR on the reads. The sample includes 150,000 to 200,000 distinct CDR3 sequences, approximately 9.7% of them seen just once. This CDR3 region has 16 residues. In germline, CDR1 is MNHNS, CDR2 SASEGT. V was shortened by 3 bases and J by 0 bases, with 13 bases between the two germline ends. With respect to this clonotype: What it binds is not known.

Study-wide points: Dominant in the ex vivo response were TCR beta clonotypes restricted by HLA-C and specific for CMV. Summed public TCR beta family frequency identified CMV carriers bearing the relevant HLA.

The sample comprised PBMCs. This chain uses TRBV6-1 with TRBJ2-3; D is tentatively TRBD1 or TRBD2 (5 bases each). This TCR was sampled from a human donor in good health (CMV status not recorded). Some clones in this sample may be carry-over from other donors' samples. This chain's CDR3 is CASSDGTPGSTDTQYF. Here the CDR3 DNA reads TGTGCCAGCAGTGATGGGACGCCCGGGAGCACAGATACGCAGTATTTT.